One sample yielded the 2 T cell receptor beta chains listed below, sequenced in a study of identical twins' blood T cells. TCRdb reprocessed the 5' RACE reads with MiXCR, giving one entry per CDR3 protein. The sample holds 300,000 to 450,000 distinct CDR3 sequences, roughly 28% seen once. What was sequenced was PBMCs. The receptors derive from a woman between 18 and 55 years old in good health.

This rearrangement joins TRBV9 to TRBJ2-1; tentative D call: TRBD2 (5 bases). V gave up 4 bases and J gave up 9 bases, with 20 bases separating them. The CDR3 totals 15 residues. CDR1 is SGDLS, CDR2 YYNGEE, per germline. CDR3 in DNA: TGTGCCAGCAGCCCCCTTAGCGAGGTAAGAGTTGAGCAGTTCTTC. Encoded protein: CASSPLSEVRVEQFF.

The chain employs TRBV19 and TRBJ2-1, with D unclear. In germline, CDR1 is LNHDA, CDR2 SQIVND (reference sequence). The CDR3 is made up of 13 amino acids. Trimming shortened V by 5 bases and J by 3 bases, and 8 bases separated the two germline ends. DNA of the CDR3: TGTGCCAGTAGTGGTCCGTACTACAATGAGCAGTTCTTC. Amino acids: CASSGPYYNEQFF.